This TCR beta chain is from a study of Graves' ophthalmopathy and Graves' hyperthyroidism. Whole-study results and caveats: The majority of expanded thyroid clonotypes above 0.001 frequency also occurred in blood.

This clonotype was counted a few times. Its antigen is not identified. The authors amplified TCR beta CDR3 regions, and they did so from RNA transcripts for repertoire sequencing. An opening RT-PCR round employed HTBI primers and preceded a second-round multiplex PCR. A single record per CDR3 protein comes from TCRdb applying MiXCR to the multiplex PCR reads. This sample has approximately 500,000 distinct CDR3 sequences; roughly 14% occur once, and the top ten carry roughly 9.8%. A duration under 3 months, NOSPECS ≥4, CAS ≥3 and moderate-to-severe activity characterized the donors with ophthalmopathy. Patients were left out if they had other autoimmune diseases, uncontrolled infections, pregnancy or lactation. Fresh peripheral blood (over 9.5 ml) yielded the PBMCs. This TCR derives from a woman aged 25 to 45 with Graves' ophthalmopathy. Sequences were obtained from blood.

CDR3 loop: CASSLGAGNSYEQYF. DNA of the CDR3: TGTGCCAGCAGCTTAGGAGCGGGGAACTCCTACGAGCAGTACTTC. This chain joins TRBV7-2 and TRBJ2-7; TRBD2 aligns across 7 bases. J gave up 0 bases and V 1 base, and 3 bases lay outside the gene matches. CDR1 is SGHTA, CDR2 FQGNSA, per germline. The CDR3 contains 15 residues.